This T cell receptor (beta chain) was identified in a study of T cells after yellow fever vaccination. This CDR3 spans 14 amino acids. Trimming removed 8 bases from V and 3 bases from J, with 16 bases in between. Germline V gene data show CDR1 as MNHEY and CDR2 as SVGAGI. TCRdb processed the 5' RACE reads anew with MiXCR; each CDR3 protein has one entry. Of 200,000 to 300,000 distinct CDR3 sequences listed, 6% to 8% are singletons. The TCR sequence derives from a man younger than 40 who received the YFV17D yellow fever vaccine. J is TRBJ1-2 and V is TRBV6-5; no clear D gene. The source material was CD4+ T cells sorted from PBMCs, sampled on the day of the yellow fever booster vaccination. This CDR3 is CASVLRRAHYGYTF. The CDR3 nucleotides are TGTGCCAGCGTACTGAGGAGAGCTCACTATGGCTACACCTTC.